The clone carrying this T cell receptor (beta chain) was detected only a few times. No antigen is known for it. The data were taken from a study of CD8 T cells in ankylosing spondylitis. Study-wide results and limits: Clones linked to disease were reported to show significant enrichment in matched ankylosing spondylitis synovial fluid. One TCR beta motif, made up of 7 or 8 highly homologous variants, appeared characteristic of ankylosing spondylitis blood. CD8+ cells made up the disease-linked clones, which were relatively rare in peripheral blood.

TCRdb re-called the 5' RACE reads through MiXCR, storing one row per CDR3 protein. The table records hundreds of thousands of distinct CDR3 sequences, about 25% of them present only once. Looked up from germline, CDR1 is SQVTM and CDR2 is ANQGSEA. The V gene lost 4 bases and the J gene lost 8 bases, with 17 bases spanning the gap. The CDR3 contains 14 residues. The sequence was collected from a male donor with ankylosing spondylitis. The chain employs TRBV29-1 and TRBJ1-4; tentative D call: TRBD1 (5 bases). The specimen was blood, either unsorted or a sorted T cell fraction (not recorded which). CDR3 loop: CSVVDSKRSEKLFF. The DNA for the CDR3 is TGCAGCGTTGTCGACAGTAAACGTTCGGAAAAACTGTTTTTT.